The 5 T cell receptor beta chains reported below all come from one sample, sequenced in a study of blood T cell repertoires in COVID-19. Profiled with immunoSEQ multiplex PCR; TCRdb holds only in-frame clones, not every one. The sample holds 250,000 to 350,000 clones; 85% to 90% are singletons and the top ten take 10%. Sequenced: PBMCs or T cells enriched from blood (not recorded which). The receptors stem from a woman in her late teens or twenties who had recovered from COVID-19.

This clone has just one count. This chain connects TRBV6-1 to TRBJ1-2, with TRBD1 matching over 7 bases. The CDR3 spans 15 residues. Losses at the gene ends were 2 bases for V and 4 bases for J; bases not matched to a gene: 7. Per germline, CDR1 MNHNS and CDR2 SASEGT. CDR3 region: CASSEIRGLSYGYTF. In nucleotides, the CDR3 is TGTGCCAGCAGTGAAATTAGGGGGCTCAGCTATGGCTACACCTTC.

The J gene is TRBJ2-1, the V gene TRBV5-4, with D perhaps matching TRBD2 (5 bases). This CDR3 has 13 amino acids. The germline gives CDR1 SGHNT, CDR2 YYREEE (reference sequence). V gave up 0 bases and J gave up 10 bases, with 11 bases separating them. CDR3 in amino acids: CASSLAEGTEQFF. The CDR3 DNA reads as TGTGCCAGCAGCTTGGCCGAGGGCACGGAGCAGTTCTTC.

CDR3 nucleotides: TGTGCCAGTAGTATAGCGGGCTCTGGGGCCAACGTCCTGACTTTC. Translation: CASSIAGSGANVLTF. The J gene is TRBJ2-6, the V gene TRBV19; unclear D gene. V lost 1 base and J 0 bases, leaving 4 bases between the germline ends. Germline V gene sequence: CDR1 LNHDA, CDR2 SQIVND (reference sequence). The CDR3 contains 15 residues.

The chain links TRBV29-1 to TRBJ2-1; maybe TRBD1 (6 bases). Trimming removed 1 base from V and 0 bases from J, with 10 bases in between. Germline CDR1 reads SQVTM; CDR2 reads ANQGSEA. The CDR3 totals 15 residues. The CDR3 reads CSVEGRGYSYNEQFF. CDR3 in DNA: TGCAGCGTTGAAGGCAGGGGCTACTCCTACAATGAGCAGTTCTTC.

The rearrangement uses TRBV7-3 and TRBJ2-7; D is perhaps TRBD2 (6 bases). This CDR3 contains 15 residues. V was clipped by 3 bases and J by 0 bases, with 12 bases between them. CDR1 and CDR2 (germline): SGHTA, FQGTGA. CDR3 bases: TGTGCCAGCAGCTTGTGGGCTAGCGACTCCTACGAGCAGTACTTC. Protein: CASSLWASDSYEQYF.